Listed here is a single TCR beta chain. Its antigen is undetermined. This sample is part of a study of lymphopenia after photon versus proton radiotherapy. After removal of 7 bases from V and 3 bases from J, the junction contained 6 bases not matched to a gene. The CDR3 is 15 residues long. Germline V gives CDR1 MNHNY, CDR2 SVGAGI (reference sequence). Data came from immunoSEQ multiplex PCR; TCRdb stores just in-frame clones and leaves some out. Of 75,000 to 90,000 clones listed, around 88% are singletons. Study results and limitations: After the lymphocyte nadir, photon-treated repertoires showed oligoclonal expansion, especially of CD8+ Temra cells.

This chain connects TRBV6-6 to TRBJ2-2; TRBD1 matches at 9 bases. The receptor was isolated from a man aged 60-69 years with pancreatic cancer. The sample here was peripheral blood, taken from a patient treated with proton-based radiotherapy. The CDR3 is CASTTGQGYTGELFF. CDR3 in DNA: TGTGCCAGCACCACCGGACAGGGGTACACCGGGGAGCTGTTTTTT.